The 25 T cell receptor beta chains reported below all come from one sample, sequenced in a study of tumor and adjacent non-tumor tissue in lung cancer. Three rounds of nested PCR, following a modified ARM-PCR protocol, produced the TCRbeta library. Each CDR3 protein gets one entry after TCRdb re-called the multiplex PCR reads with MiXCR. The top ten clones hold around a third of a sample with approximately 62,000 distinct CDR3 sequences, about 55% of them seen once. No cell sorting was done before RNA was extracted from the tissue. More than 3 cm separated this lung sample from the edge of the tumor. The specimen sequenced was distant non-tumor lung tissue. The receptors here all came from a man between 65 and 80 years old with non-small cell lung cancer.

With regard to this clonotype: This is likely a read error, given that the CDR3 carries no conserved phenylalanine or tryptophan at its end. The chain has TRBV14 and TRBJ1-2, with a weak D call TRBD1 (5 bases). CDR3 length: 14 residues. The V gene's germline CDR1 is SGHDN and CDR2 FVKESK. V lost 4 bases to trimming and J lost 4 bases, with 13 bases between them. CDR3 loop: CASSRGGVVYGYTS. The CDR3 DNA follows: TGTGCCAGCAGCCGGGGAGGGGTTGTCTATGGCTACACCTCC.

As to this clonotype: This clone may be a read error of a much larger clone one base away. V is TRBV10-3 and J is TRBJ2-7, with 7 bases fitting TRBD1. The CDR3 spans 14 residues. Germline CDR1 and CDR2: ENHRY and SYGVKD. CDR3 sequence (DNA): TGTGCCATCAGTGTGGACAGGAGAAACTACAAGCAGTACTTC. Translating it yields CAISVDRRNYKQYF.

This clonotype was detected a few times. CDR3 protein: CASRSGQWSTEAFF. The CDR3 DNA sequence: TGTGCCAGCAGATCGGGACAGTGGAGCACTGAAGCTTTCTTT. V is TRBV6-2 or TRBV6-3 and J is TRBJ1-1; 7 nucleotides line up with TRBD1. Trimming removed 6 bases from V and 4 bases from J; junction bases left unmatched: 8. The CDR3 is 14 amino acids. Germline V gene data show CDR1 as MNHEY and CDR2 as SVGEGT.

This clonotype has just a few counts. The chain carries TRBV28 and TRBJ2-1; D perhaps matches TRBD1 (5 bases). The CDR3 totals 14 residues. The V end lost 5 bases, the J end lost 9 bases, and 17 bases lay between the germline ends. Germline V gene sequence: CDR1 MDHEN, CDR2 SYDVKM. CDR3 in amino acids: CASSPLGRHSEQFF. The CDR3 DNA is TGTGCCAGCAGTCCTTTGGGGCGACACAGTGAGCAGTTCTTC. Combining the CDR3 with reference TRBV28 and TRBJ2-1 gives the whole variable domain DVKVTQSSRYLVKRTGEKVFLECVQDMDHENMFWYRQDPGLGLRLIYFSYDVKMKEKGDIPEGYSVSREKKERFSLILESASTNQTSMYLCASSPLGRHSEQFFGPGTRLTVL.

The rearrangement links TRBV11-2 to TRBJ2-7; D call uncertain. CDR1 SGHAT and CDR2 FQNNGV come from the germline V gene. Trimming cost V 5 bases and J 7 bases, with 12 bases left between them. This CDR3 is 12 amino acids long. CDR3 protein: CASSPRGKEQYF. Here the CDR3 DNA reads TGTGCCAGCAGCCCCAGAGGTAAGGAGCAGTACTTC.

V is TRBV29-1 and J is TRBJ2-2; 7 bases line up with TRBD2. CDR1 SQVTM and CDR2 ANQGSEA come from the germline V gene. CDR3 length equals 14 residues. CDR3 nucleotides: TGCACCCTTAGGACTAGTTCGGTCACCGGGGAGCTGTTTTTT. This encodes CTLRTSSVTGELFF.

A remark on this clonotype: It is likely a read error, because the conserved phenylalanine at the end of the CDR3 is missing. The genes are TRBV6-2 or TRBV6-3 and TRBJ2-1; no firm D call. CDR1 and CDR2 from the germline V gene are MNHEY and SVGEGT. CDR3 length: 16 residues. The CDR3 sequence: CASTYGTGLLGNEQFT. The CDR3 DNA follows: TGTGCCAGCACCTACGGCACGGGCTTACTTGGCAATGAACAGTTCACC.

As concerns this clonotype: Sequence at one end of the junction differs from germline and may be a read error. The chain uses TRBV20-1 and TRBJ1-5; 7 nucleotides align to TRBD1. The CDR3 sequence is 14 residues long. Germline V gives CDR1 DFQATT, CDR2 SNEGSKA (reference sequence). In DNA form, the CDR3 reads TGCAGTACTAGGTTAGGACAGGGCAATCAGCCCCAGCATTTT. This encodes CSTRLGQGNQPQHF.

As for this clonotype: Relative to the germline gene, one junction end is altered; a read error may explain this. The chain links TRBV7-3 to TRBJ2-2; D may be TRBD2 (5 bases). In germline, CDR1 is SGHTA, CDR2 FQGTGA. This CDR3 region has 16 residues. CDR3 loop: CVSSPLGVANTGEPFF. CDR3 in DNA: TGTGTCAGCAGCCCCCTCGGGGTAGCCAACACCGGGGAGCCGTTTTTT.

As for this clonotype: A much larger clonotype is one base distant, so this may be a read error. The chain employs TRBV5-6 and TRBJ2-3, with D unclear. This CDR3 has 12 residues. CDR1 is SGHDT and CDR2 is YYEEEE in the germline V gene. Here the CDR3 DNA reads TGTACCAGCAGCTTCATGGTAGATACGCAGTATTTT. Its protein is CTSSFMVDTQYF.

This chain links TRBV28 with TRBJ1-2, with D unresolved. This CDR3 has 15 amino acids. Germline assignment: CDR1 MDHEN and CDR2 SYDVKM. Trimming removed 3 bases at V and 8 bases at J, with 19 bases between. This CDR3 is CASSFNRRPPRGYTF. CDR3 DNA sequence: TGTGCCAGCAGTTTCAACCGGCGCCCCCCAAGAGGCTACACCTTC.

For this clonotype: One junction end disagrees with the germline gene, perhaps due to a read error. Here the CDR3 reads CASSYSCFSNIEAFF. CDR3 sequence (DNA): TGTGCCAGCAGTTACTCCTGTTTCTCCAACATTGAAGCTTTCTTT. The chain employs TRBV6-5 and TRBJ1-1; D call uncertain. The germline gives CDR1 MNHEY, CDR2 SVGAGI. The CDR3 totals 15 residues.

This clonotype was detected many times. This CDR3 reads CSAKPRGGIDTQYF. The CDR3, as DNA: TGCAGTGCTAAACCCAGGGGGGGAATAGATACGCAGTATTTT. This chain links TRBV20-1 with TRBJ2-3; D might be TRBD1 or TRBD2, each matching 7 bases. CDR1 DFQATT and CDR2 SNEGSKA come from the germline V gene (reference sequence). This CDR3 has 14 amino acids. V lost 4 bases to trimming and J lost 5 bases, with 16 bases between them.

Only a few counts were recorded for this clonotype. The CDR3 does not close with the conserved phenylalanine or tryptophan, likely indicating a read error. This rearrangement joins TRBV6-6 to TRBJ1-6; TRBD1 aligns across 11 bases. The CDR3 extends over 14 amino acids. Trimming at V came to 8 bases and at J to 9 bases, leaving 6 bases not matched to a gene. The germline gives CDR1 MNHNY, CDR2 SVGAGI (reference sequence). The CDR3 region is CASGIGTGGSPLHL. As DNA, the CDR3 is TGTGCCAGCGGGATAGGGACAGGGGGTTCACCCCTCCACCTT.

The V and J genes are TRBV28 and TRBJ1-2; no definite D call. Per the germline V gene, CDR1 is MDHEN and CDR2 is SYDVKM. CDR3 length: 13 residues. Trimming pared 3 bases from V and 6 bases from J, leaving 11 bases between. The CDR3 nucleotides read TGTGCCAGCAGTTTCGGGAGCCCCGATGGCTACACCTTC. It codes for CASSFGSPDGYTF.

Remarks on this clonotype: Germline and junction disagree at one end, which may indicate a read error. The CDR3 region is CASSYSMSRGGQDTQHF. CDR3 bases: TGTGCCAGCAGTTACTCGATGTCGCGGGGGGGTCAAGATACCCAGCACTTT. The chain uses TRBV6-2 or TRBV6-3 and TRBJ2-5, with 9 bases that match TRBD2. Germline V gene sequence: CDR1 MNHEY, CDR2 SVGEGT. The CDR3 runs to 17 residues.

Of note for this clonotype: One end of the junction fails to match germline, which may point to a read error. The rearrangement links TRBV4-1 to TRBJ2-7, with a tentative D call TRBD1 (5 bases). Looked up from germline, CDR1 is MGHRA and CDR2 is YSYEKL. CDR3 length equals 14 residues. In DNA form, the CDR3 reads TGCGTCAGCAACCAAGCAGACAGCTCCTACGAGCAGTACTTC. Translation: CVSNQADSSYEQYF.

By sample share, this clonotype is medium-sized (0.01 to 0.1%). The chain couples TRBV11-2 to TRBJ1-2; tentatively, D is TRBD1 (5 bases). V lost 5 bases and J 8 bases, leaving 15 bases between the germline ends. Germline CDR1 SGHAT, CDR2 FQNNGV. This CDR3 has 13 amino acids. CDR3 DNA sequence: TGTGCCAGCAGCCCTAGCAGGGCAGGAGGCTACACCTTC. This encodes CASSPSRAGGYTF.

This clonotype occurred a few times. The chain is built from TRBV7-9 and TRBJ1-3; 10 nucleotides line up with TRBD1. Germline V gene lookup returns CDR1 SEHNR and CDR2 FQNEAQ (reference sequence). CDR3 length: 16 residues. Trimming took 10 bases from V and 3 from J; bases not matched to a gene: 12. CDR3 coding DNA: TGTGCCATGAGACCGGGGGACAGGGGACTTGGAAACACCATATATTTT. Its protein product is CAMRPGDRGLGNTIYF.

Turning to this clonotype: The conserved closing phenylalanine or tryptophan is absent in this CDR3, likely reflecting a read error. Because the CDR3's place on the DNA is in doubt, the DNA is left out and the CDR3 is given as listed by TCRdb. The CDR3 sequence: CASSLQGTLFAGEPFY. The chain combines TRBV11-2 with TRBJ2-2; TRBD1 is the table's D call, not checked against the DNA. The CDR3 length is 16 residues, termini included. From germline, CDR1 is SGHAT and CDR2 FQNNGV.

The table lists this clonotype with many counts. J is TRBJ2-3 and V is TRBV5-5; D uncertain. Germline V CDR1 and CDR2: SGHKS, YYEKEE (reference sequence). V gave up 1 base and J gave up 4 bases, with 7 bases separating them. The CDR3 has 13 residues. In DNA, the CDR3 is TGTGCCAGCAGCTTGAGATCACCAGATACGCAGTATTTT. Its translation is CASSLRSPDTQYF.

As for this clonotype: A read error is likely, as this CDR3 ends without the conserved phenylalanine or tryptophan. The chain combines TRBV4-1 with TRBJ2-1, with no clear D. The CDR3 sequence is 14 residues long. Germline CDR1 and CDR2: MGHRA and YSYEKL. The CDR3 bases are TGCGCCAGCAGACAAGACGCGGCCCGTGTTGAGCAGTTCTTA. Translation gives CASRQDAARVEQFL.

For this clonotype: A clone one base away is much larger, so this may be a read error. The chain couples TRBV6-5 to TRBJ2-1; tentatively, D is TRBD2 (6 bases). This CDR3 is 15 amino acids long. V lost 5 bases and J lost 6, with 17 bases in between. Per the germline V gene, CDR1 is MNHEY and CDR2 is SVGAGI. In DNA form, the CDR3 reads TGTGCCAGCAGTGACCTCCGGGGGACTTCCAATGAGCAGTTCTTC. This sequence encodes CASSDLRGTSNEQFF.

Concerning this clonotype itself: The junction shows a germline mismatch at one end, possibly a read error. V and J are TRBV28 and TRBJ1-3, with D maybe TRBD1 (5 bases). The germline CDR1 and CDR2 sequences are MDHEN and SYDVKM. The CDR3 is 15 residues long. The CDR3 DNA is TGTGCCAGCAGTTTATTGGGGCTCTCTGGATACACCATATATTTT. This sequence encodes CASSLLGLSGYTIYF.

This clonotype showed up many times. V usage is TRBV6-1 and J usage is TRBJ1-6; TRBD1 aligns across 7 bases. The junction had 7 bases not matched to a gene; V was cut back by 6 bases and J by 8 bases. From germline, CDR1 is MNHNS and CDR2 SASEGT. The CDR3 extends over 14 amino acids. CDR3: CASSRDSLDSPLHF. In DNA, the CDR3 is TGTGCCAGCAGCCGGGACAGTCTTGATTCACCCCTCCACTTT.